This TCR beta chain was identified in a study of T cells in Graves' hyperthyroidism and ophthalmopathy. Study results and limitations: Ophthalmopathy, as predicted by the model, came a median about six months after the prediction.

CDR3 length: 18 residues. The J segment lost 8 bases and the V segment lost 2 bases, leaving 13 bases of the junction unmatched. The germline V gene has CDR1 SGHAT and CDR2 FQNNGV. In its sample, this clonotype was seen many times. Its antigen is still unknown. TCR beta CDR3 regions were amplified from RNA. The study used the HTBI primer set for a first-round RT-PCR of the TCR CDR3. TCRdb reanalysed the multiplex PCR reads using MiXCR and keeps one entry per CDR3 protein. This sample has about 700,000 distinct CDR3 sequences, with about 14% found just once. V and J are TRBV11-2 and TRBJ1-4; 11 bases line up with TRBD1. The receptor comes from a woman younger than 35 with Graves' hyperthyroidism. Sequenced sample: blood. The CDR3 coding sequence is TGTGCCAGCAGCTTATGGCCCGGACAGGGGGCATTGGAAGAAAAACTGTTTTTT. This codes for CASSLWPGQGALEEKLFF.